The T cell receptor beta chain described here comes from a study of immune cell composition in non-small cell lung cancer. Findings of the study overall: Smoking pack-years did not significantly correlate with tumour TCR-beta clonality.

Germline CDR1 MNHEY, CDR2 SMNVEV (reference sequence). This CDR3 is built from 13 residues. V was pared by 3 bases and J by 7 bases, with 2 bases of the junction left unmatched. Normal lung was sampled as far from the tumour as possible, at least 3 cm. Libraries were prepared by immunoSEQ multiplex PCR; TCRdb keeps only in-frame clonotypes and omits some of them. The sample carries under 6,000 clones, 70% to 90% recorded once. This clone was picked up one time. Antigen: not known. The TCR sequence derives from a human donor with non-small cell lung cancer. Some clones in this sample may be carry-over from other donors' samples. The rearrangement joins TRBV27 to TRBJ1-5; 8 nucleotides align to TRBD1. The sample comprised non-adjacent lung tissue. The CDR3 nucleotides are TGTGCCAGCAGTTTGTCAGGGGGCCAGCCCCAGCATTTT. It translates to CASSLSGGQPQHF.